This T cell receptor (beta chain) was retrieved from a study of human T cells and chemical hapten exposure. Overall study: Patch tests of 0.01% DPC on the upper back were read at 6 days. Mainly, slight library volume differences in the pool made TCR yields vary.

Documented time point: patch test 1, 2 weeks after DPC sensitization. The treatment is: therapeutic diphenylcyclopropenone sensitization with weekly scalp DPC. This clonotype was seen at least ten times. Its target is not known. One entry per CDR3 protein results from TCRdb running MiXCR on the RACE reads. The data show fewer than 400,000 distinct CDR3 sequences, under 8% seen once. Study findings and constraints: In comparison with controls, expanded TCRs gave rise to a significantly larger number of large CDR3 similarity clusters.

The CDR3 covers 15 residues. The V gene's germline CDR1 is MNHEY and CDR2 SVGAGI. The V segment lost 6 bases and the J segment 3 bases; nucleotides outside the gene matches: 7. The input for sequencing was whole blood, taken in connection with sensitization to the hapten diphenylcyclopropenone (DPC). The source is a woman aged 18-29 years with alopecia areata. Some clones in this sample may be carry-over from other donors' samples. The chain carries TRBV6-5 and TRBJ2-2; TRBD2 matches at 7 bases. The CDR3 DNA is TGTGCCAGCAGAACCCTAGCGGAGGACACCGGGGAGCTGTTTTTT. Translating it yields CASRTLAEDTGELFF.